Below are 21 T cell receptor beta chains sequenced from a single sample in a study of T-cell reconstitution after alpha-beta-depleted transplantation in children. TCRbeta library preparation incorporated unique molecular identifiers. MiXCR was run by TCRdb on the PCR reads, yielding one entry per CDR3 protein. The repertoire holds roughly 100,000 distinct CDR3 sequences, with 7% to 10% as singletons. Sequencing used PBMCs from the stem cell graft donor, obtained from the stem cell graft. The source is a human donor who donated a stem cell graft to a child with congenital amegakaryocytic thrombocytopenia.

This clonotype was picked up many times. The rearrangement joins TRBV29-1 to TRBJ2-5, with TRBD1 as a possible D gene (6 bases). V gave up 4 bases and J gave up 2 bases, with 11 bases separating them. The CDR3 is 13 amino acids. CDR1 and CDR2 (germline): SQVTM, ANQGSEA. In nucleotides, the CDR3 is TGCAGCGTTGGACAGGTTTTACAAGAGACCCAGTACTTC. It translates to CSVGQVLQETQYF.

This clonotype was counted ten times or more. The chain recombines TRBV2 with TRBJ1-4; 10 nucleotides line up with TRBD1. V lost 6 bases and J lost 7; bases outside the gene matches: 8. Germline assignment: CDR1 SNHLY and CDR2 FYNNEI. This CDR3 comprises 15 residues. This CDR3 is CASRLGQGGGEKLFF. For the CDR3, the DNA is TGTGCCAGCAGGCTCGGACAGGGGGGCGGTGAAAAACTGTTTTTT.

This rearrangement joins TRBV24-1 to TRBJ2-2, with 9 bases aligning to TRBD2. This CDR3 is 16 amino acids long. Germline CDR1 and CDR2: KGHDR and SFDVKD. J gave up 3 bases and V 5 bases, and 6 bases lay outside the gene matches. Here the CDR3 reads CATSGAGGSDTGELFF. CDR3 sequence (DNA): TGTGCCACCAGTGGAGCGGGAGGTTCGGACACCGGGGAGCTGTTTTTT.

This clonotype was found a few times. The gene calls are TRBV7-3 and TRBJ1-1, with a tentative D call TRBD1 (5 bases). Germline values: CDR1 SGHTA, CDR2 FQGTGA. Trimming shortened V by 2 bases and J by 3 bases, and 10 bases separated the two germline ends. CDR3 length: 14 residues. The DNA for the CDR3 is TGTGCCAGCAGCTTAGGGTCGGGGGACACTGAAGCTTTCTTT. Protein product: CASSLGSGDTEAFF.

This clonotype was seen ten or more times. The chain has TRBV7-9 and TRBJ2-5; the D is unclear. CDR1 SEHNR and CDR2 FQNEAQ come from the germline V gene (reference sequence). CDR3 size: 13 residues. Trimming removed 1 base at V and 2 bases at J, with 5 bases between. The CDR3 DNA follows: TGTGCCAGCAGCTTAGTTCTTCAAGAGACCCAGTACTTC. It specifies CASSLVLQETQYF.

The rearrangement links TRBV7-9 to TRBJ2-3, with TRBD2 identical over 10 bases. Per the germline V gene, CDR1 is SEHNR and CDR2 is FQNEAQ (reference sequence). The V segment lost 3 bases and the J segment 2 bases; nucleotides outside the gene matches: 2. This CDR3 region has 15 residues. CDR3 sequence reads: CASSFLAGATDTQYF. The CDR3 bases are TGTGCCAGCAGCTTTCTAGCGGGGGCCACAGATACGCAGTATTTT.

In this sample, this clonotype turned up many times. The chain joins TRBV6-5 to TRBJ2-7; no firm D call. The V gene lost 4 bases and the J gene lost 0 bases, with 13 bases spanning the gap. CDR1 is MNHEY and CDR2 is SVGAGI in the germline V gene. The CDR3 is 15 residues long. The CDR3 bases are TGTGCCAGCAGTTCGGACGGTCTTCCCTCCTACGAGCAGTACTTC. Residues: CASSSDGLPSYEQYF.

The sample holds a few counts of this clonotype. This rearrangement joins TRBV5-1 to TRBJ2-7; TRBD1 is a possible D gene (6 bases). The V gene lost 1 base and the J gene lost 5 bases, with 7 bases spanning the gap. The germline gives CDR1 SGHRS, CDR2 YFSETQ. The CDR3 consists of 12 residues. The CDR3 loop reads CASSLNRDEQYF. CDR3 nucleotide sequence: TGCGCCAGCAGCTTGAACAGGGACGAGCAGTACTTC.

This clonotype was detected many times. The V and J genes are TRBV21-1 and TRBJ2-7; the table's D call TRBD1 went unverified against the DNA. TRBV21-1 is noted as a pseudogene. The CDR3 has 13 residues. The CDR3 DNA reads as TGTGCCGGTAAAGGGGTGCGGGGTTACGAGCAGTACTTC. Its translation: CAGKGVRGYEQYF.

This clonotype was found many times. The genes are TRBV3-1 and TRBJ2-7; 9 bases are a match to TRBD1. V shed 4 bases and J 6 bases; nucleotides not matched to a gene: 13. Germline V gene data show CDR1 as LGHDT and CDR2 as YNNKEL (reference sequence). This CDR3 has 16 residues. The CDR3 nucleotides read TGTGCCAGCAGCCCAAGGACCGGGACAGGGAGTTTCGAGCAGTACTTC. Translated: CASSPRTGTGSFEQYF.

This clonotype was counted many times. V usage is TRBV12-3 or TRBV12-4 and J usage is TRBJ2-7, with TRBD1 identical over 7 bases. This CDR3 contains 13 residues. V lost 2 bases and J lost 3; bases outside the gene matches: 1. CDR3 sequence reads: CASSLHRGYEQYF. CDR3 nucleotides: TGTGCCAGCAGTTTACACAGGGGCTACGAGCAGTACTTC.

This clonotype was found many times. The chain couples TRBV3-1 to TRBJ1-4; weak D call: TRBD1 (5 bases). Per germline, CDR1 LGHDT and CDR2 YNNKEL (reference sequence). The CDR3 is 12 amino acids. Trimming took 6 bases from V and 4 from J, leaving 6 bases between them. CDR3: CASSDSNEKLFF. In DNA, the CDR3 is TGTGCCAGCAGTGACAGTAATGAAAAACTGTTTTTT.

The chain uses TRBV9 and TRBJ1-2; D gene ambiguous. Per germline, CDR1 SGDLS and CDR2 YYNGEE. The ends were cut back, 4 bases at V and 3 bases at J, with 10 bases in the middle. This CDR3 has 13 residues. This CDR3 reads CASSSEVDYGYTF. The CDR3 DNA reads TGTGCCAGCAGCTCCGAAGTTGACTATGGCTACACCTTC.

The chain combines TRBV7-9 with TRBJ1-1; maybe TRBD1 (6 bases). With 7 bases removed from V and 3 bases from J, the gap between germline ends came to 18 bases. The CDR3 length is 15 residues. CDR1 SEHNR and CDR2 FQNEAQ come from the germline V gene (reference sequence). CDR3 sequence reads: CASTQGGEKDTEAFF. The CDR3 nucleotides are TGTGCCAGCACCCAAGGGGGGGAGAAGGACACTGAAGCTTTCTTT.

This clonotype came up many times. The rearrangement links TRBV27 to TRBJ2-6; D is undetermined. The germline V and J ends were trimmed by 0 bases and 6 bases, with 6 bases remaining between them. Germline loops: CDR1 MNHEY, CDR2 SMNVEV (reference sequence). CDR3 length: 14 residues. The CDR3 DNA is TGTGCCAGCAGTTTATCCCCTGAGGCCAACGTCCTGACTTTC. Its protein is CASSLSPEANVLTF.

This clonotype showed up many times. This chain joins TRBV5-1 and TRBJ2-1, with TRBD2 matching 9 bases. CDR3 size: 15 residues. Germline values: CDR1 SGHRS, CDR2 YFSETQ. The ends lost 3 bases at V and 5 bases at J; junction bases unmatched: 6. The DNA for the CDR3 is TGCGCCAGCAGCTCTAGCGGGAATTTTGACAATGAGCAGTTCTTC. It specifies CASSSSGNFDNEQFF.

This clonotype showed up many times. The V gene is TRBV6-2 or TRBV6-3, the J gene TRBJ2-5, with D tentatively TRBD1 or TRBD2 (6 bases each). The CDR3 spans 17 residues. Trimming shortened V by 4 bases and J by 2 bases, and 20 bases separated the two germline ends. Germline V gives CDR1 MNHEY, CDR2 SVGEGT. CDR3 sequence (DNA): TGTGCCAGCAGTTCATGGCGGGGACAAGGAAGACAAGAGACCCAGTACTTC. Translating gives CASSSWRGQGRQETQYF.

This clonotype was recorded many times. The rearrangement links TRBV27 to TRBJ2-6; D is perhaps TRBD1 or TRBD2 (5 bases each). The CDR3 covers 17 residues. Deletions cut 3 bases from V and 2 bases from J, with 14 bases between. CDR1 MNHEY and CDR2 SMNVEV come from the germline V gene (reference sequence). CDR3 sequence reads: CASSFGAPEAGANVLTF. As DNA, the CDR3 is TGTGCCAGCAGTTTCGGGGCCCCTGAGGCTGGGGCCAACGTCCTGACTTTC.

This clonotype was seen repeatedly, ten times or more. The gene calls are TRBV2 and TRBJ1-1; maybe TRBD1 (5 bases). Between the trimmed V and J ends, which lost 5 bases and 1 base, there was a span of 11 bases. The CDR3 is 14 residues long. Germline V CDR1 and CDR2: SNHLY, FYNNEI. CDR3 sequence (DNA): TGTGCCAGCAGTTCCCAGGGAGCGAACACTGAAGCTTTCTTT. Translating it yields CASSSQGANTEAFF. The full variable domain, rest sourced from reference TRBV2 and TRBJ1-1, is EPEVTQTPSHQVTQMGQEVILRCVPISNHLYFYWYRQILGQKVEFLVSFYNNEISEKSEIFDDQFSVERPDGSNFTLKIRSTKLEDSAMYFCASSSQGANTEAFFGQGTRLTVV.

V gene TRBV7-2 combines with J gene TRBJ1-2, with D unclear. Looked up from germline, CDR1 is SGHTA and CDR2 is FQGNSA. V was clipped by 7 bases and J by 8 bases, with 23 bases between them. The CDR3 is made up of 15 amino acids. The CDR3 coding sequence is TGTGCCAGCACCATTATGGGTGGGGATAACGAGGGCTACACCTTC. Its protein is CASTIMGGDNEGYTF.

This clonotype appeared many times. The chain links TRBV20-1 to TRBJ2-2; D remains unclear. The CDR3 consists of 14 residues. Germline V gene data show CDR1 as DFQATT and CDR2 as SNEGSKA (reference sequence). Trimming removed 3 bases from V and 2 bases from J, with 10 bases in between. CDR3 nucleotides: TGCAGTGCTAGTCCCCAGGTTAACACCGGGGAGCTGTTTTTT. The encoded protein is CSASPQVNTGELFF.